This is a list of T cell receptor beta chains from one sample in a study of shared clonotypes between healthy human individuals. Profiled with immunoSEQ multiplex PCR; TCRdb holds only in-frame clones, not every one. Among some 200,000 clones listed, 50% to 80% were seen once. The specimen sequenced was memory CD4+ T cells sorted from blood. Receptor source: a man aged 25-40 years in good health. CDR3s leave out the opening cysteine and the closing phenylalanine or tryptophan. Only part of the rows carry a size: once, few, many, or a class if the clone is expanded.

15	TRBJ2-7	TRBV27	-	ASSSRTGWAAPYEQY
13	TRBJ2-1	TRBV28	-	ASPAGSGADNEQF
10	TRBJ2-1	TRBV25-1	few	AIRSSLDEQF
15	TRBJ1-3	TRBV7-2	-	ASSASGTAFSGNTIY
16	TRBJ2-1	TRBV29-1	few	SARGLAGGPSSYNEQF
10	TRBJ1-1	TRBV15	-	ATSRAGTEAF
13	TRBJ2-1	TRBV4-1	-	ASSQDQTSYNEQF
14	TRBJ1-2	TRBV19	-	ASRKERDRLNYGYT
11	TRBJ1-5	TRBV7-9	few	ASSLGQNQPQH
14	TRBJ2-7	TRBV27	-	ASSFSGVGRGYEQY
11	TRBJ1-1	TRBV10-3	-	AISAGLNTEAF
13	TRBJ2-7	TRBV28	-	ASNGVGLASSEQY
11	TRBJ1-4	TRBV10-1	many	ASSGQGSEKLF
12	TRBJ2-7	TRBV6-1	-	ASSEATPGDEQY
16	TRBJ2-5	TRBV15	-	ATSRDSRGTGQQETQY
13	TRBJ2-5	TRBV11-1	-	ASSYPHGGEETQY
12	TRBJ2-4	TRBV9	-	ASSVGQSQNIQY
13	TRBJ2-1	TRBV6-5	-	ASSYSGIRYHEQF
11	TRBJ1-3	TRBV5-4	once	ASSRTAGNTIY
16	TRBJ2-1	TRBV7-9	-	ASSLGLQRATWDNEQF
14	TRBJ2-3	TRBV2	-	ASRSPGQGRTDTQY
12	TRBJ1-1	TRBV15	-	ATSLSDKNTEAF
14	TRBJ1-4	TRBV19	-	ASRSLRGGDYEKLF
12	TRBJ2-1	TRBV4-3	-	ASSQSGGRGEQF
12	TRBJ2-7	TRBV28	once	ASSLGASPYEQY
12	TRBJ1-2	TRBV7-2	-	ASRATGIGSGYT
13	TRBJ2-5	TRBV27	-	ASSLTADRGYPQY
11	TRBJ2-4	TRBV28	many	ASSLRAGNIQY
11	TRBJ2-7	TRBV5-6	-	ASSFGGPYEQY
13	TRBJ2-7	TRBV19	-	ASSAYRESSYEQY
13	TRBJ2-2	TRBV5-6	few	ASSQLGGVSGELF
14	TRBJ1-2	TRBV28	-	ASRATLDRGAHGYT
12	TRBJ2-7	TRBV5-1	-	ASSLERTTYEQY
12	TRBJ1-1	TRBV29-1	-	SVEWGDENTEAF
11	TRBJ2-7	TRBV6-5	-	ASSEATQVEQY
9	TRBJ1-1	TRBV20-1	-	SARGNTEAF
12	TRBJ2-5	TRBV15	few	ATSRDQEQETQY
11	TRBJ1-1	TRBV7-2	-	ASSFGRGLEAF